These 21 T cell receptor beta chains share one sample of origin, sequenced in a study of tissue T cells after allogeneic stem cell transplantation. Some clones are missing from TCRdb's copy, which holds only in-frame ones; the method was immunoSEQ multiplex PCR. The table lists some 2,600 clones, roughly 48% of them singletons, with roughly a fifth in the top ten. Time point denoted: mouse harvest day 14 after allogeneic transplant. Each mouse received 10^7 T-cell-depleted marrow cells plus 10^6 splenic CD5+ T cells by tail vein. The sequencing input was gut tissue. These receptors were obtained from a female BALB/c mouse given C57BL/6 T cells with graft-versus-host disease after an allogeneic hematopoietic cell transplant.

To note about this clone: Each gene name is a mouse one. With the read ending 1 residue before the CDR3 end, the germline J gene is used to fill in that end. The chain combines TRBV5 with TRBJ1-2, with D hard to call. Germline V CDR1 and CDR2: LGHNA, YNLKQL (reference sequence). The germline V and J ends were trimmed by 0 bases and 0 bases, with 5 bases remaining between them. The length of the CDR3 is 14 residues. The sequenced CDR3 bases are TGTGCCAGCAGCCAAGACGCCTCAAACTCCGACTACACC. Its protein is CASSQDASNSDYT. The CDR3 in its entirety is CASSQDASNSDYTF.

Turning to this clone: Mouse gene names apply. The sequenced fragment ends 1 residue before the CDR3 boundary, so the rest is inferred from the germline J gene. The chain combines TRBV15 with TRBJ1-5, with 8 positions matching TRBD1. The ends lost 0 bases at V and 9 bases at J; junction bases unmatched: 7. CDR3 length: 15 residues. The germline gives CDR1 SGHND, CDR2 FRSKSL. The CDR3 DNA, read in part, is TGTGCCAGCAGTTTAGCGAGGGTCAGGGGGCGGGCTCCGCTT. Its protein is CASSLARVRGRAPL. The complete CDR3 protein is CASSLARVRGRAPLF.

Notes on this clone: Gene labels here are mouse ones. The read is 1 residue too short to cover the CDR3 end, so that end is filled in from the germline J gene. The chain links TRBV3 to TRBJ1-1, with 9 bases lining up with TRBD1. Germline loops: CDR1 SNHLY, CDR2 FYNGKV (reference sequence). V lost 6 bases, J lost 1 base, and 3 bases stayed unmatched. The CDR3 totals 14 residues. Incomplete CDR3 DNA: TGTGCCAGCAGTCGACAGGGGGAAAACACAGAAGTCTTC. Protein product: CASSRQGENTEVF. The CDR3, in full, reads CASSRQGENTEVFF.

On this clone itself: Each gene name is a mouse one. The read falls 1 residue short of the CDR3 end, and the missing part is taken from the germline J gene. The V gene is TRBV26, the J gene TRBJ1-1, with D hard to call. The germline V gene encodes CDR1 KGHPV and CDR2 FQNQEV (reference sequence). V lost 4 bases and J lost 0, with 6 bases in between. The length of the CDR3 is 13 residues. The CDR3 is CASSRQTNTEVFF. Partial CDR3 DNA: TGTGCCAGCAGTCGTCAGACAAACACAGAAGTCTTC.

There are a few counts of this clone. Gene names are the mouse ones. Read sequence stops 1 residue before the CDR3 end, and the germline J gene provides the missing end. V gene TRBV24 combines with J gene TRBJ1-3, with 8 bases lining up with TRBD1. Trimming took 1 base from V and 3 from J; bases not matched to a gene: 5. The CDR3 spans 16 residues. Germline CDR1 is KGHTA and CDR2 is FRNEEI. Incomplete CDR3 DNA: TGTGCCAGCAGTCTGTTCCAGGGGGCGCTTGGAAATACGCTCTAT. The encoded protein is CASSLFQGALGNTLY. In full, the CDR3 is CASSLFQGALGNTLYF.

This clone was recorded once. It may be a read error: a sequence one base away is much more abundant. These gene names are mouse names. The read terminates 1 residue before the CDR3 end, so the remaining end is supplied by the germline J gene. The V gene is TRBV12-1, the J gene TRBJ2-5; 9 bases are shared with TRBD2. The CDR3 runs 16 residues. V dropped 2 bases and J dropped 1; count of bases not matched to a gene: 6. Germline V CDR1 and CDR2: SGHSN, HYEKVE. Partial CDR3 DNA: TGTGCCAGCTCTCGTGGACTGGGGCGGCACCAAGACACCCAGTAC. Translated: CASSRGLGRHQDTQY. In full, the CDR3 reads CASSRGLGRHQDTQYF.

Points on this clone: Gene names denote mouse genes. The missing CDR3 end, 1 residue past where the read stops, is filled in from the germline J gene. The chain recombines TRBV26 with TRBJ1-1; possibly TRBD1 for D (6 bases). The length of the CDR3 is 13 residues. The V gene's germline CDR1 is KGHPV and CDR2 FQNQEV (reference sequence). Trimming pared 3 bases from V and 2 bases from J, leaving 7 bases between. The chain's CDR3 is CASSLGGNTEVFF. The covered CDR3 bases are TGTGCCAGCAGTCTCGGGGGCAACACAGAAGTCTTC. Full variable domain (missing parts from reference TRBV26 and TRBJ1-1): NSKVIQTPRYLVKGQGQKAKMRCIPEKGHPVVFWYQQNKNNEFKFLINFQNQEVLQQIDMTEKRFSAECPSNSPCSLEIQSSEAGDSALYLCASSLGGNTEVFFGKGTRLTVV.

As regards this clone: Gene names follow the mouse nomenclature. The CDR3 extends 1 residue past the end of the read, so its final part is completed from the germline J gene. The gene calls are TRBV26 and TRBJ2-3; D is undetermined. V was clipped by 3 bases and J by 1 base, with 5 bases between them. The CDR3 contains 13 residues. The germline gives CDR1 KGHPV, CDR2 FQNQEV (reference sequence). CDR3 DNA, as far as it was read: TGTGCCAGCAGTCTTCAGGGTGCAGAAACGCTGTAT. It is translated as CASSLQGAETLY. The entire CDR3 protein is CASSLQGAETLYF.

Comments on this clone: All gene names here are mouse names. Read sequence stops 1 residue before the CDR3 end, and the germline J gene provides the missing end. The V gene is TRBV16, the J gene TRBJ1-3; D gene ambiguous. The germline CDR1 and CDR2 sequences are SGHSA and FRNQAP. The CDR3 extends over 14 amino acids. V was cut by 2 bases and J by 0 bases, with 5 bases left in between. The sequenced CDR3 bases are TGTGCAAGCAGCTTACAGGATTCTGGAAATACGCTCTAT. Its protein is CASSLQDSGNTLY. The complete CDR3 reads CASSLQDSGNTLYF.

Only one count was recorded for this clone. Mouse gene names apply. The CDR3 sequence: CASSRQGSNSDYTF. The CDR3 DNA, read in part, is TGTGCCAGCAGCCGACAGGGATCAAACTCCGACTACACC. This chain uses TRBV3 with TRBJ1-2; TRBD1 agrees at 7 bases. The CDR3 is cut off 1 residue early in the read; its end comes from the germline J gene. The CDR3 has 14 residues. With V trimmed by 5 bases and J by 0 bases, 3 bases remained unmatched. Germline CDR1 is SNHLY and CDR2 is FYNGKV (reference sequence).

This clone has more than one count but fewer than ten. The gene names given are mouse names. The observed sequence ends 1 residue before the CDR3 terminus, with the missing tail filled in from the germline J gene. The rearrangement joins TRBV12-1 to TRBJ2-4; 10 bases are shared with TRBD2. Germline CDR1 and CDR2: SGHSN and HYEKVE. V shed 0 bases, J shed 6 bases, and the junction held 5 bases outside the gene matches. The CDR3 length is 15 residues. The CDR3 is CASSLLGGRRNTLYF. Partial CDR3 DNA: TGTGCCAGCTCTCTCCTGGGGGGGCGCAGGAACACCTTGTAC.

Worth noting for this clone: Genes and germline are mouse. The DNA ends 1 residue before the CDR3 does, and the rest of the CDR3 is filled in from the germline J gene. The rearrangement uses TRBV12-1 and TRBJ2-7; 11 bases are a match to TRBD2. The CDR3 spans 13 residues. Germline CDR1 reads SGHSN; CDR2 reads HYEKVE. The V segment lost 4 bases and the J segment 5 bases; nucleotides outside the gene matches: 3. The part of the CDR3 DNA that was read is TGTGCCAGCTCCCCGGACTGGGGGGATGAACAGTAC. Its translation is CASSPDWGDEQY. The whole CDR3 sequence reads CASSPDWGDEQYF.

This clone was recorded a few times. Germline and genes: mouse. Sequencing ends 1 residue short of the CDR3 end; the germline J gene provides the rest. This chain uses TRBV13-2 with TRBJ2-5, with TRBD2 matching 12 bases. The CDR3 has 15 residues. V shed 3 bases, J shed 2 bases, and the junction held 1 base outside the gene matches. Germline loops: CDR1 NNHNN, CDR2 SYGAGS (reference sequence). The CDR3 bases that were read are TGTGCCAGCGGTGGACTGGGGGGGCCCCAAGACACCCAGTAC. As protein: CASGGLGGPQDTQY. From start to end, the CDR3 is CASGGLGGPQDTQYF.

Points on this clone: Gene and germline names: mouse. The DNA ends 1 residue before the CDR3 does, and the rest of the CDR3 is filled in from the germline J gene. The chain recombines TRBV26 with TRBJ2-3; D gene ambiguous. Trimming removed 2 bases from V and 0 bases from J, with 6 bases in between. From germline, CDR1 is KGHPV and CDR2 FQNQEV (reference sequence). This CDR3 has 14 amino acids. The covered CDR3 bases are TGTGCCAGCAGTCTGAAAGCTAGTGCAGAAACGCTGTAT. Translation gives CASSLKASAETLY. The entire CDR3 protein is CASSLKASAETLYF.

For this clone: Germline and genes here are mouse. Sequencing ends 1 residue short of the CDR3 end; the germline J gene provides the rest. The genes are TRBV26 and TRBJ2-2, with TRBD2 matching over 10 bases. Germline CDR1 and CDR2: KGHPV and FQNQEV (reference sequence). The CDR3 runs to 15 residues. V shed 6 bases, J shed 2 bases, and the junction held 3 bases outside the gene matches. CDR3 DNA (partial): TGTGCCAGCAGGGCGACTGGGGGGAACACCGGGCAGCTCTAC. Translated, it gives CASRATGGNTGQLY. The CDR3 reads in full as CASRATGGNTGQLYF.

To note about this clone: The listed genes are named as in mouse. The CDR3 end lies 1 residue beyond the end of the read and is filled in from the germline J gene. The V and J genes are TRBV23 and TRBJ2-5; TRBD1 is taken as the D call from the table, unchecked against the DNA. The length of the CDR3 is 13 residues. Germline V gene sequence: CDR1 KGHTA, CDR2 FQNQQP. The part of the CDR3 DNA that was read is TGCTCCAGCAGTCCCGACAGGGGGAACACCCAGTAC. It specifies CSSSPDRGNTQY. The CDR3, in full, reads CSSSPDRGNTQYF.

Points on this clone: These gene names are mouse names. The read ends 1 residue early relative to the CDR3; the germline J gene fills the gap. This sequence joins TRBV1 and TRBJ2-2; 9 bases map to TRBD2. This CDR3 spans 15 amino acids. The V gene's germline CDR1 is NSQYPW and CDR2 LRSPGD (reference sequence). Trimming at V came to 3 bases and at J to 1 base, leaving 0 bases not matched to a gene. CDR3 DNA, as far as it was read: TGCACCTGCAGTGCGACTGGGGGAAACACCGGGCAGCTCTAC. Its translation is CTCSATGGNTGQLY. The entire CDR3 protein is CTCSATGGNTGQLYF.

This clone was detected only a few times. Genes and germline come from the mouse. The read terminates 1 residue ahead of where the CDR3 ends, so the germline J gene completes it. The J gene is TRBJ1-4, the V gene TRBV12-1, with D hard to call. Trimming took off 0 bases at V and 7 bases at J, with 2 bases between the two ends. Germline V gene sequence: CDR1 SGHSN, CDR2 HYEKVE. The CDR3 has 11 residues. The DNA read from the CDR3 is TGTGCCAGCTCTCTCAGCGAAAGATTATTT. This codes for CASSLSERLF. The whole CDR3 sequence reads CASSLSERLFF.

Details on this clone: Mouse germline and gene names are used. The read ends 1 residue shy of where the CDR3 ends; the end is completed using the germline J gene. This chain links TRBV3 with TRBJ2-4, with 8 bases aligning to TRBD2. The CDR3 is made up of 15 amino acids. In germline, CDR1 is SNHLY, CDR2 FYNGKV (reference sequence). V shed 5 bases, J shed 2 bases, and the junction held 6 bases outside the gene matches. The CDR3 loop is CASSARLGYQNTLYF. CDR3 DNA (partial): TGTGCCAGCAGCGCCCGACTGGGGTATCAAAACACCTTGTAC.

In this sample, this clone is hyperexpanded. Gene names refer to mouse genes. The read terminates 1 residue ahead of where the CDR3 ends, so the germline J gene completes it. Other DNA variants within this sample encode the same CDR3. V usage is TRBV3 and J usage is TRBJ2-7; 8 positions agree with TRBD2. The CDR3 covers 14 residues. From germline, CDR1 is SNHLY and CDR2 FYNGKV (reference sequence). The V segment lost 5 bases and the J segment 0 bases; nucleotides outside the gene matches: 3. The chain's CDR3 is CASSLGLVSYEQYF. CDR3 DNA (partial): TGTGCCAGCAGCCTGGGACTGGTCTCCTATGAACAGTAC.

A few counts support this clone. Gene labels here are mouse ones. With the read ending 1 residue before the CDR3 end, the germline J gene is used to fill in that end. The chain couples TRBV16 to TRBJ2-7, with TRBD1 matching over 7 bases. The junction had 0 bases not matched to a gene; V was cut back by 1 base and J by 0 bases. Germline-derived CDR1 and CDR2 are SGHSA and FRNQAP. The CDR3 consists of 14 residues. The part of the CDR3 DNA that was read is TGTGCAAGCAGCTTAGGGGACAGCTCCTATGAACAGTAC. It encodes CASSLGDSSYEQY. The whole CDR3 sequence is CASSLGDSSYEQYF.